This paragraph covers one T cell receptor beta chain sequence. Its cognate antigen is unknown. The PCR contained 60 Vbeta and 13 Jbeta primers. Sequenced by immunoSEQ multiplex PCR; TCRdb stores in-frame clones only, minus some. Of about 110,000 clones in the sample, 71% were seen once. This sample was included in a study of cytomegalovirus exposure and HLA in healthy donors. The CDR3 extends over 14 amino acids. V was clipped by 0 bases and J by 2 bases; unmatched bases: 1. The germline CDR1 and CDR2 sequences are GTSNPN and SVGIG (reference sequence). All donors participated as healthy donors of bone marrow. Overall study findings and caveats: Altogether, 150 to 200 TCR beta chains were recorded as cytomegalovirus-associated.

The chain recombines TRBV30 with TRBJ1-2; 9 bases agree with TRBD1. Sequences were obtained from PBMCs. The clonotype was recovered from a female donor in good health and CMV-seronegative. Here the CDR3 DNA reads TGTGCCTGGAGTGTGACAGGGGGAAACTATGGCTACACCTTC. This codes for CAWSVTGGNYGYTF.